This TCR beta chain was observed in a study of T cell responses to AZD1222 COVID-19 vaccine. Study-level points and caveats: There were mostly white British donors and more females than males, and clonal diversity was possibly underestimated. Reports indicate that nearly half of spike-specific TCRs are directed at unmutated variant regions. Seropositive at baseline were only a handful of AZD1222 recipients. Researchers report vaccine-associated CD4 TCRs spanning spike, with dominance at 160-218 and 743-854.

This clone was picked up a small number of times. As yet, its antigen is unknown. CDR1 is SGHRS and CDR2 is YFSETQ in the germline V gene. Between the trimmed V and J ends, which lost 3 bases and 0 bases, there was a span of 6 bases. The CDR3 has 14 residues. Method: immunoSEQ multiplex PCR; TCRdb's copy keeps in-frame clones and lacks some. The table has under 250,000 clones, 85% to 95% seen once. This TCR was recovered from an adult in good health. The chain uses TRBV5-1 and TRBJ1-4; D may be TRBD1 (5 bases). The specimen was peripheral blood, collected on day 0 of MenACWY control vaccination. This chain's CDR3 is CASSSTATNEKLFF. The CDR3 DNA reads as TGCGCCAGCAGCTCGACAGCAACTAATGAAAAACTGTTTTTT.